The next 6 T cell receptor beta chains were all read from a single sample in a study of beta chain features in type 1 diabetes (dated by TCRdb to between 2018 and 2020). What the work shows at the level of the full study, not this receptor alone: A moderate but significant shortening of TCRB CDR3 length was observed in type 1 diabetes patients in all four CD4+ subsets.

Their recognized antigens are unknown. Library preparation was by the immunoSEQ multiplex PCR assay. The entire isolated RNA was reverse transcribed using the High Capacity cDNA Reverse Transcription Kit, and thus expressed TCRB transcripts were sequenced. In TCRdb, the immuneACCESS table is reduced to in-frame sequences with V and J assigned. These tables do not hold every clone; where another copy was compared, an unresolved V gene accounts for under half, and the others remain unexplained. The sample table holds under 850,000 clones, of which roughly 12% were seen once. 0.022% of the sample is in the top ten clones. Sequenced material: naive CD4+ T cells from blood. Per the publication, the cell subset or site label means: true naive CD4+ T cells. The source of these receptors is a man between 18 and 29 years old with type 1 diabetes.

The chain recombines TRBV6-6 with TRBJ1-2; no clear D. Germline assignment: CDR1 MNHNY and CDR2 SVGAGI (reference sequence). V was shortened by 3 bases and J by 6 bases, with 11 bases between the two germline ends. The CDR3 covers 13 residues. CDR3 in DNA: TGTGCCAGCAGTTATCTCCAGCCGAATGGCTACACCTTC. Translating it yields CASSYLQPNGYTF.

V gene TRBV7-9 combines with J gene TRBJ1-6, with TRBD1 as a possible D gene (6 bases). This CDR3 is 16 amino acids long. Germline CDR1 is SEHNR and CDR2 is FQNEAQ (reference sequence). Trimming took 1 base from V and 10 from J, leaving 17 bases between them. The CDR3 nucleotides are TGTGCCAGCAGCTTAGAAGTGGCCAGGGGAGGATCACCCCTCCACTTT. The encoded protein is CASSLEVARGGSPLHF. The entire variable domain, with the rest obtained from reference TRBV7-9 and TRBJ1-6, is as follows: DTGVSQNPRHKITKRGQNVTFRCDPISEHNRLYWYRQTLGQGPEFLTYFQNEAQLEKSRLLSDRFSAERPKGSFSTLEIQRTEQGDSAMYLCASSLEVARGGSPLHFGNGTRLTVT.

A few counts support this clone. Additional DNA sequences in this sample encode the identical CDR3. This chain connects TRBV29-1 to TRBJ2-7; D perhaps matches TRBD2 (5 bases). The CDR3 covers 13 residues. Per germline, CDR1 SQVTM and CDR2 ANQGSEA. The V end lost 3 bases, the J end lost 7 bases, and 16 bases lay between the germline ends. CDR3 nucleotides: TGCAGCGTTGAGCTCAGACCGGGATGGGAGCAGTACTTC. Protein: CSVELRPGWEQYF.

The sample holds a few counts of this clone. This sequence joins TRBV6-1 and TRBJ1-6; D uncertain. The V end was cut by 1 base, the J end by 9 bases, with 7 bases between. CDR3 length equals 13 residues. Germline CDR1 MNHNS, CDR2 SASEGT. This chain's CDR3 is CASSEEAGSPLHF. For the CDR3, the DNA is TGTGCCAGCAGTGAAGAGGCTGGTTCACCCCTCCACTTT.

The chain uses TRBV7-9 and TRBJ2-5; no reliable D call. Germline V gene data show CDR1 as SEHNR and CDR2 as FQNEAQ (reference sequence). The CDR3 extends over 12 amino acids. With 5 bases removed from V and 0 bases from J, the gap between germline ends came to 4 bases. CDR3 coding DNA: TGTGCCAGCAGCAAGTACCAAGAGACCCAGTACTTC. Translated: CASSKYQETQYF.

In its sample, this clone was seen a few times. The chain carries TRBV29-1 and TRBJ1-5; D unclear. The germline V gene encodes CDR1 SQVTM and CDR2 ANQGSEA. Trimming left V 7 bases short and J 4 bases short, with 11 bases between. The CDR3 consists of 12 residues. The DNA of the CDR3 is TGCAGCGCCCTGTCCGGTAATCAGCCCCAGCATTTT. As protein: CSALSGNQPQHF. The complete variable domain, with remaining parts taken from reference TRBV29-1 and TRBJ1-5, reads SAVISQKPSRDICQRGTSLTIQCQVDSQVTMMFWYRQQPGQSLTLIATANQGSEATYESGFVIDKFPISRPNLTFSTLTVSNMSPEDSSIYLCSALSGNQPQHFGDGTRLSIL.